This T cell receptor (beta chain) is drawn from a study of beta chain features in type 1 diabetes. Notes on the study in general: Shortening of TCRB CDR3s, moderate but significant, appeared in all four CD4+ subsets of Type 1 diabetes patients.

Of note for this clone: The antigen remains undetermined.

The entirety of the isolated RNA underwent reverse transcription, so expressed TCRB transcripts were sequenced. Clones were read by immunoSEQ multiplex PCR, and TCRdb kept only the in-frame ones, dropping some. The sample lists 120,000 to 150,000 clones; approximately 13% were seen once. CDR1 is MNHEY, CDR2 SVGAGI, per germline. The CDR3 is made up of 12 amino acids. V was pared by 6 bases and J by 10 bases, with 10 bases between. Sequencing was done on a sample of central memory CD4+ T cells from blood. The gene calls are TRBV6-5 and TRBJ1-6; D uncertain. The receptor comes from a young man with type 1 diabetes. The CDR3 here is CASSDAGSPLHF. CDR3 in DNA: TGTGCCAGCAGCGATGCGGGGTCACCCCTCCACTTT.